This entry lists 21 T cell receptor beta chains sequenced from one sample in a study of cytomegalovirus exposure and HLA in healthy donors. The PCR made use of 60 Vbeta and 13 Jbeta primers. Repertoires were generated with immunoSEQ multiplex PCR, while TCRdb's copy carries only in-frame clones and drops some. The data show more than 80,000 clones, with 65% to 80% seen just once and 2.5% to 3.5% held by the top ten. Sequencing was done on a sample of PBMCs. The receptors come from a male donor in good health and CMV-seropositive.

The gene calls are TRBV4-3 and TRBJ2-7, with D possibly TRBD1 on 6 matching bases. The CDR3 loop spans 14 amino acids. Trimming cost V 2 bases and J 9 bases, with 17 bases left between them. Germline V lookup: CDR1 LGHNA, CDR2 YSLEER. DNA of the CDR3: TGCGCCAGCAGCCAACAGGGGCCCGGTCGTTGGCAGTACTTC. Translating gives CASSQQGPGRWQYF.

The V and J genes are TRBV19 and TRBJ1-2; 9 bases align to TRBD1. The CDR3 contains 15 residues. From germline, CDR1 is LNHDA and CDR2 SQIVND (reference sequence). With 7 bases clipped from V and 2 bases from J, the junction kept 8 bases outside the gene matches. In DNA form, the CDR3 reads TGTGCCAGTACGAGCCCGGGACAGGGAAACTATGGCTACACCTTC. It is translated as CASTSPGQGNYGYTF.

The sample holds a few counts of this clone. The chain joins TRBV7-8 to TRBJ2-3; 7 nucleotides line up with TRBD2. This CDR3 spans 17 amino acids. V gave up 5 bases and J gave up 0 bases; unmatched junction bases: 11. Germline values: CDR1 SGHVS, CDR2 FQNEAQ. The CDR3 DNA sequence: TGTGCCAGCAGCCCCGTCCTAGCGGTTAGTAGCACAGATACGCAGTATTTT. Encoded protein: CASSPVLAVSSTDTQYF.

This clone was seen only a few times. The chain is built from TRBV7-9 and TRBJ2-7; the match to TRBD1 covers 9 bases. With 5 bases clipped from V and 3 bases from J, the junction kept 2 bases outside the gene matches. Germline CDR1 is SEHNR and CDR2 is FQNEAQ (reference sequence). This CDR3 is built from 13 residues. The CDR3 coding sequence is TGTGCCAGCAGCCGACAGGGGGGCTACGAGCAGTACTTC. It specifies CASSRQGGYEQYF.

As regards this clone: The junction departs from the called germline gene at one end, perhaps through a read error. The chain carries TRBV30 and TRBJ1-1, with TRBD1 as a possible D gene (5 bases). The CDR3 is 14 amino acids. Germline V gene lookup returns CDR1 GTSNPN and CDR2 SVGIG (reference sequence). For the CDR3, the DNA is TGTGCCTGGAAGGGGATTTACATGAACCCTGAAGCTTTCTTT. As protein: CAWKGIYMNPEAFF.

V and J are TRBV7-9 and TRBJ1-5, with a tentative D call TRBD1 (5 bases). This CDR3 spans 17 amino acids. With 3 bases removed from V and 0 bases from J, the gap between germline ends came to 15 bases. The germline V gene encodes CDR1 SEHNR and CDR2 FQNEAQ (reference sequence). In DNA form, the CDR3 reads TGTGCCAGCAGCTTCACAGGACACGATCTTAGCAATCAGCCCCAGCATTTT. This encodes CASSFTGHDLSNQPQHF.

J is TRBJ2-5 and V is TRBV7-3; 11 positions agree with TRBD2. The CDR3 loop spans 14 amino acids. V lost 5 bases to trimming and J lost 4 bases; unmatched junction nucleotides: 3. From germline, CDR1 is SGHTA and CDR2 FQGTGA. The DNA for the CDR3 is TGTGCCAGCAGCGTAGCGGGAGGGAGAGAGACCCAGTACTTC. The encoded protein is CASSVAGGRETQYF.

This clone was seen a few times. The CDR3 loop is CSVLGGHRASYEQYF. The CDR3 nucleotides are TGCAGCGTTCTAGGGGGACACCGAGCTTCCTACGAGCAGTACTTC. The chain couples TRBV29-1 to TRBJ2-7; perhaps TRBD1 as D (6 bases). Trimming took 5 bases from V and 1 from J, leaving 18 bases between them. The CDR3 has 15 residues. Germline V gives CDR1 SQVTM, CDR2 ANQGSEA.

The rearrangement uses TRBV5-1 and TRBJ2-3; 16 bases fit TRBD2. The CDR3 spans 17 residues. Germline V gene lookup returns CDR1 SGHRS and CDR2 YFSETQ. The J segment lost 4 bases and the V segment lost 6 bases, leaving 8 bases of the junction unmatched. CDR3 nucleotide sequence: TGCGCCAGCACCATCGCGGGACTAGCGGGAGGGTCAGATACGCAGTATTTT. Protein: CASTIAGLAGGSDTQYF. The whole variable domain, filled in from reference TRBV5-1 and TRBJ2-3, reads KAGVTQTPRYLIKTRGQQVTLSCSPISGHRSVSWYQQTPGQGLQFLFEYFSETQRNKGNFPGRFSGRQFSNSRSEMNVSTLELGDSALYLCASTIAGLAGGSDTQYFGPGTRLTVL.

This clone was detected a few times. The chain employs TRBV6-6 and TRBJ1-1, with 8 bases fitting TRBD1. CDR3 length: 14 amino acids. Per the germline V gene, CDR1 is MNHNY and CDR2 is SVGAGI (reference sequence). V was pared by 6 bases and J by 5 bases, with 8 bases of the junction left unmatched. The CDR3 nucleotides are TGTGCCAGCAGCGGCTCAGGGGGCTGGACTGAAGCTTTCTTT. This encodes CASSGSGGWTEAFF.

This clone was seen only once. The J gene is TRBJ1-1, the V gene TRBV18; maybe TRBD1 (5 bases). Germline V CDR1 and CDR2: KGHSH, LQKENI. The CDR3 has 14 amino acids. V was shortened by 2 bases and J by 0 bases, with 7 bases between the two germline ends. DNA for the CDR3: TGTGCCAGCTCACCAAGGGGCCTGAACACTGAAGCTTTCTTT. Translating it yields CASSPRGLNTEAFF. The whole variable domain, remainder taken from reference TRBV18 and TRBJ1-1, is NAGVMQNPRHLVRRRGQEARLRCSPMKGHSHVYWYRQLPEEGLKFMVYLQKENIIDESGMPKERFSAEFPKEGPSILRIQQVVRGDSAAYFCASSPRGLNTEAFFGQGTRLTVV.

This chain links TRBV7-3 with TRBJ1-4, with D hard to call. The CDR3 length is 16 residues. CDR1 and CDR2 from the germline V gene are SGHTA and FQGTGA. Trimming removed 2 bases at V and 7 bases at J, with 17 bases between. The CDR3 coding sequence is TGTGCCAGCAGCTTATTTGGCCCGGGGAGGATTGAAAAACTGTTTTTT. It codes for CASSLFGPGRIEKLFF.

The chain combines TRBV5-1 with TRBJ1-4; TRBD1 aligns across 9 bases. The ends lost 4 bases at V and 7 bases at J; junction bases unmatched: 8. Looked up from germline, CDR1 is SGHRS and CDR2 is YFSETQ. There are 15 residues in the CDR3. CDR3 loop: CASSVNRGPGEKLFF. CDR3 sequence (DNA): TGCGCCAGCAGCGTAAACAGGGGGCCTGGTGAAAAACTGTTTTTT.

The chain joins TRBV4-2 to TRBJ1-4; TRBD1 might be the D (5 bases). CDR1 is LGHNA, CDR2 YNFKEQ, per germline. This CDR3 has 15 amino acids. Deletions cut 3 bases from V and 11 bases from J, with 19 bases between. The CDR3 DNA reads as TGTGCCAGCAGCCAGCCGGACAAATCAGTATGGAAACTGTTTTTT. Encoded protein: CASSQPDKSVWKLFF.

J is TRBJ1-2 and V is TRBV4-3; the match to TRBD1 covers 9 bases. The CDR3 consists of 18 residues. Germline CDR1 is LGHNA and CDR2 is YSLEER. The J segment lost 1 base and the V segment lost 2 bases, leaving 11 bases of the junction unmatched. The CDR3: CASSQFIRDREDNYGYTF. The DNA for the CDR3 is TGCGCCAGCAGCCAATTTATCCGGGACAGGGAAGATAACTATGGCTACACCTTC.

There are a few counts of this clone. This chain connects TRBV5-4 to TRBJ1-1; 7 nucleotides match TRBD1. V was pared by 4 bases and J by 5 bases, with 2 bases of the junction left unmatched. The CDR3 length is 12 residues. Looked up from germline, CDR1 is SGHNT and CDR2 is YYREEE (reference sequence). The DNA of the CDR3 is TGTGCCAGCAGCCAGACAGGGACTGAAGCTTTCTTT. This codes for CASSQTGTEAFF.

The rearrangement uses TRBV9 and TRBJ1-1; 9 nucleotides line up with TRBD1. Germline loops: CDR1 SGDLS, CDR2 YYNGEE. The V segment lost 0 bases and the J segment 5 bases; nucleotides outside the gene matches: 2. CDR3 length: 14 amino acids. CDR3 nucleotide sequence: TGTGCCAGCAGCGTAGAACAGGGGGCTACTGAAGCTTTCTTT. Its translation is CASSVEQGATEAFF.

The V gene is TRBV7-9, the J gene TRBJ2-1, with TRBD2 matching over 8 bases. V was pared by 3 bases and J by 8 bases, with 12 bases of the junction left unmatched. Germline values: CDR1 SEHNR, CDR2 FQNEAQ (reference sequence). CDR3 length: 16 residues. CDR3 sequence: CASSFRGGQMVDEQFF. The DNA for the CDR3 is TGTGCCAGCAGCTTCCGGGGGGGCCAGATGGTGGATGAGCAGTTCTTC. Based on the CDR3 plus reference TRBV7-9 and TRBJ2-1, the full variable domain is DTGVSQNPRHKITKRGQNVTFRCDPISEHNRLYWYRQTLGQGPEFLTYFQNEAQLEKSRLLSDRFSAERPKGSFSTLEIQRTEQGDSAMYLCASSFRGGQMVDEQFFGPGTRLTVL.

DNA for the CDR3: TGTGCCAGCAGTTACTCTACGGCCTACAATGAGCAGTTCTTC. As protein: CASSYSTAYNEQFF. The J gene is TRBJ2-1, the V gene TRBV6-5, with unresolved D. Trimming shortened V by 0 bases and J by 2 bases, and 5 bases separated the two germline ends. The CDR3 totals 14 residues. Germline V CDR1 and CDR2: MNHEY, SVGAGI.

The V and J genes are TRBV15 and TRBJ1-1; 9 positions agree with TRBD1. This CDR3 contains 15 residues. Germline trimming cut 3 bases from V and 4 bases from J; bases unmatched to any gene: 6. Germline lookup yields CDR1 LNHNV and CDR2 YYDKDF (reference sequence). CDR3 in amino acids: CATSRVQGALTEAFF. The CDR3, as DNA: TGTGCCACCAGCAGGGTACAGGGGGCACTCACTGAAGCTTTCTTT.

The chain has TRBV19 and TRBJ1-5; D unclear. The CDR3 is 15 amino acids. Germline V gene data show CDR1 as LNHDA and CDR2 as SQIVND (reference sequence). Trimming stripped 3 bases from V and 0 bases from J, with 9 bases between. The CDR3 nucleotides are TGTGCCAGTAGTATTTCTCGGGATAGCAATCAGCCCCAGCATTTT. Translation gives CASSISRDSNQPQHF.